These 22 T cell receptor beta chains share one sample of origin, sequenced in a study of T cell responses to AZD1222 COVID-19 vaccine. Here immunoSEQ multiplex PCR was the method, and the copy in TCRdb shows in-frame clones only, minus some. The sample carries more than 110,000 clones, around nine tenths recorded once. Sample: peripheral blood, taken on day 0 of AZD1222 vaccination. The receptor source for this set is an adult in good health.

V gene TRBV5-4 combines with J gene TRBJ1-6, with a possible D match to TRBD1 (5 bases). This CDR3 has 17 amino acids. Between the trimmed V and J ends, which lost 2 bases and 5 bases, there was a span of 17 bases. From germline, CDR1 is SGHNT and CDR2 YYREEE (reference sequence). The CDR3 is CASSFGLLGGNNSPLHF. In nucleotides, the CDR3 is TGTGCCAGCAGCTTCGGGCTCCTGGGGGGAAATAATTCACCCCTCCACTTT.

The chain joins TRBV2 to TRBJ1-1; D is perhaps TRBD1 (6 bases). Germline loops: CDR1 SNHLY, CDR2 FYNNEI. V was pared by 6 bases and J by 1 base, with 12 bases between. This CDR3 region has 14 residues. CDR3 in amino acids: CASRAGHSNTEAFF. The CDR3 DNA reads as TGTGCCAGCAGGGCGGGACATTCGAACACTGAAGCTTTCTTT.

The gene calls are TRBV20-1 and TRBJ1-2; D may be TRBD1 (5 bases). The CDR3 consists of 11 residues. The ends were cut back, 5 bases at V and 5 bases at J, with 9 bases in the middle. CDR1 and CDR2 from the germline V gene are DFQATT and SNEGSKA (reference sequence). In nucleotides, the CDR3 is TGCAGTGCTGTGAGACAGTATGGCTACACCTTC. Translation gives CSAVRQYGYTF.

CDR3 coding DNA: TGTGCCAGCAGTTCGGGGGGCCGGGGCGAAAAACTGTTTTTT. Protein sequence: CASSSGGRGEKLFF. The chain carries TRBV27 and TRBJ1-4; possibly TRBD1 for D (6 bases). The CDR3 totals 14 residues. CDR1 and CDR2 (germline): MNHEY, SMNVEV (reference sequence). Trimming pared 4 bases from V and 8 bases from J, leaving 14 bases between. Based on the CDR3 plus reference TRBV27 and TRBJ1-4, the full variable domain is EAQVTQNPRYLITVTGKKLTVTCSQNMNHEYMSWYRQDPGLGLRQIYYSMNVEVTDKGDVPEGYKVSRKEKRNFPLILESPSPNQTSLYFCASSSGGRGEKLFFGSGTQLSVL.

V gene TRBV6-4 combines with J gene TRBJ2-2; tentatively, D is TRBD1 or TRBD2 (5 bases each). The CDR3 has 16 residues. The V gene's germline CDR1 is MRHNA and CDR2 SNTAGT. V lost 0 bases and J 1 base, leaving 9 bases between the germline ends. The CDR3 region is CASSDSGPLNTGELFF. CDR3 bases: TGTGCCAGCAGTGACTCGGGACCACTGAACACCGGGGAGCTGTTTTTT.

This chain links TRBV7-9 with TRBJ2-3, with 7 bases aligning to TRBD2. CDR1 is SEHNR, CDR2 FQNEAQ, per germline (reference sequence). The V gene end was trimmed by 10 bases and the J gene end by 2 bases; junction bases not matched to a gene: 21. The CDR3 consists of 18 residues. CDR3 in DNA: TGTGCCACCCAGACTAGCATTAAGGGAGGGTTTTCCACAGATACGCAGTATTTT. Its translation: CATQTSIKGGFSTDTQYF.

The CDR3 is CASSFGGRGEQFF. The CDR3 DNA sequence: TGTGCCAGCAGTTTCGGGGGGAGAGGCGAGCAGTTCTTC. The V and J genes are TRBV27 and TRBJ2-1; 7 positions match TRBD2. The CDR3 has 13 residues. In germline, CDR1 is MNHEY, CDR2 SMNVEV (reference sequence). V was clipped by 3 bases and J by 10 bases; unmatched bases: 6.

The sample holds one count of this clone. The chain has TRBV7-9 and TRBJ1-6, with 7 bases identical to TRBD1. The V segment lost 5 bases and the J segment 6 bases; nucleotides outside the gene matches: 7. This CDR3 is built from 15 residues. Germline-derived CDR1 and CDR2 are SEHNR and FQNEAQ (reference sequence). In DNA, the CDR3 is TGTGCCAGCAGCCCCAACCGGGACAGTAATTCACCCCTCCACTTT. Protein sequence: CASSPNRDSNSPLHF.

V is TRBV18 and J is TRBJ1-5; D gene ambiguous. V was shortened by 2 bases and J by 0 bases, with 8 bases between the two germline ends. The CDR3 has 15 residues. CDR1 KGHSH and CDR2 LQKENI come from the germline V gene. The CDR3 loop reads CASSPEQISNQPQHF. Here the CDR3 DNA reads TGTGCCAGCTCACCAGAGCAGATTAGCAATCAGCCCCAGCATTTT.

For the CDR3, the DNA is TGTGCCAGCAGCGTCACACCGGGACAGGGAAGACAAGAGCAGTACTTC. Translation gives CASSVTPGQGRQEQYF. V gene TRBV9 combines with J gene TRBJ2-7; 9 bases fit TRBD1. V shed 2 bases, J shed 7 bases, and the junction held 13 bases outside the gene matches. There are 16 residues in the CDR3. Looked up from germline, CDR1 is SGDLS and CDR2 is YYNGEE.

This sequence joins TRBV7-8 and TRBJ1-2; perhaps TRBD1 as D (5 bases). The CDR3 is 14 residues long. V lost 3 bases and J 0 bases, leaving 8 bases between the germline ends. Germline CDR1 is SGHVS and CDR2 is FQNEAQ. CDR3 protein: CASSFGGTNYGYTF. Written as DNA, the CDR3 is TGTGCCAGCAGCTTCGGGGGAACTAACTATGGCTACACCTTC.

The J gene is TRBJ2-7, the V gene TRBV2; 7 positions match TRBD1. This CDR3 spans 15 amino acids. Losses at the gene ends were 1 base for V and 4 bases for J; bases not matched to a gene: 7. Germline lookup yields CDR1 SNHLY and CDR2 FYNNEI. The CDR3 here is CASSEVGGPIYEQYF. DNA for the CDR3: TGTGCCAGCAGTGAAGTAGGGGGCCCCATATACGAGCAGTACTTC.

Only one count was recorded for this clone. The J gene is TRBJ1-2, the V gene TRBV2; a weak D match, TRBD1 (5 bases). The CDR3 extends over 14 amino acids. The ends were cut back, 8 bases at V and 7 bases at J, with 20 bases in the middle. CDR1 and CDR2 (germline): SNHLY, FYNNEI. The CDR3 spells CASSSLSGGSGYTF. CDR3 DNA: TGTGCCAGCTCCTCTCTAAGCGGGGGGTCTGGCTACACCTTC.

The rearrangement joins TRBV11-3 to TRBJ2-5, with 10 bases matching TRBD1. Trimming at V came to 1 base and at J to 0 bases, leaving 2 bases not matched to a gene. Germline values: CDR1 SGHNT, CDR2 YENEEA. CDR3 length equals 16 residues. CDR3 protein: CASSLGDRGYQETQYF. CDR3 nucleotides: TGTGCCAGCAGCTTAGGGGACAGGGGCTACCAAGAGACCCAGTACTTC.

The rearrangement links TRBV12-3 or TRBV12-4 to TRBJ1-2; D not certain. The CDR3 covers 9 residues. Trimming removed 8 bases from V and 9 bases from J, with 7 bases in between. The CDR3 nucleotides read TGTGCCAGCGGTGGGAGCTACACCTTC. This codes for CASGGSYTF.

The chain employs TRBV15 and TRBJ1-6; D remains unclear. Trimming cost V 3 bases and J 3 bases, with 3 bases left between them. CDR1 is LNHNV, CDR2 YYDKDF, per germline (reference sequence). CDR3 length: 13 residues. The CDR3 spells CATSRDYNSPLHF. The CDR3 region has the DNA TGTGCCACCAGCAGGGACTATAATTCACCCCTCCACTTT.

The chain combines TRBV6-6 with TRBJ2-5; D perhaps matches TRBD2 (5 bases). Germline CDR1 and CDR2: MNHNY and SVGAGI (reference sequence). This CDR3 is 14 amino acids long. The ends were cut back, 5 bases at V and 1 base at J, with 11 bases in the middle. The CDR3 region is CASSPGLLQETQYF. For the CDR3, the DNA is TGTGCCAGCAGTCCCGGACTCCTCCAAGAGACCCAGTACTTC.

This clone was seen only once. CDR3 region: CASRAGVDGYTF. The CDR3 nucleotides read TGTGCCTCCCGGGCAGGGGTCGACGGCTACACCTTC. The gene calls are TRBV7-9 and TRBJ1-2, with D possibly TRBD1 on 6 matching bases. Deletions cut 11 bases from V and 8 bases from J, with 18 bases between. The CDR3 extends over 12 amino acids. Per germline, CDR1 SEHNR and CDR2 FQNEAQ (reference sequence).

The chain links TRBV19 to TRBJ1-3; 10 bases line up with TRBD1. The junction had 6 bases not matched to a gene; V was cut back by 7 bases and J by 3 bases. The germline CDR1 and CDR2 sequences are LNHDA and SQIVND (reference sequence). The CDR3 is made up of 15 amino acids. CDR3 nucleotide sequence: TGTGCCAGTAAAGCCGGGACAGGGGATGGAAACACCATATATTTT. Translated, it gives CASKAGTGDGNTIYF.

V is TRBV7-9 and J is TRBJ1-2, with 7 bases matching TRBD1. The CDR3 is 14 residues long. The V gene's germline CDR1 is SEHNR and CDR2 FQNEAQ (reference sequence). Trimming took 3 bases from V and 0 from J; bases not matched to a gene: 1. The CDR3 DNA is TGTGCCAGCAGCTTGGGACAGTCTAACTATGGCTACACCTTC. This codes for CASSLGQSNYGYTF.

The J gene is TRBJ1-1, the V gene TRBV5-1; D uncertain. This CDR3 contains 16 residues. Germline values: CDR1 SGHRS, CDR2 YFSETQ. Trimming stripped 1 base from V and 0 bases from J, with 13 bases between. CDR3 DNA: TGCGCCAGCAGCTTGTCAGGTAGGGAAATGAACACTGAAGCTTTCTTT. Its translation: CASSLSGREMNTEAFF.

The chain uses TRBV3-1 (or the pseudogene TRBV3-2) and TRBJ2-1; maybe TRBD2 (5 bases). Deletions cut 4 bases from V and 9 bases from J, with 13 bases between. The CDR3 runs to 13 residues. Per the germline V gene, CDR1 is LGHDT and CDR2 is YNNKEL (reference sequence). In DNA, the CDR3 is TGTGCCAGCAGCCCGCAATGGAGGAGTGAGCAGTTCTTC. Amino acids: CASSPQWRSEQFF.